A single sample gave rise to the 9 T cell receptor beta chains below, sequenced in a study of cytomegalovirus exposure and HLA in healthy donors listed by TCRdb under 2017. Preparation of the library involved the immunoSEQ multiplex PCR assay. A mixture of 60 forward primers for TCR Vbeta segments and 13 reverse primers for TCR Jbeta segments was used in the multiplex PCR. The table comes from immuneACCESS by way of TCRdb, which keeps in-frame sequences with V and J called. Part of the clones is missing from these tables; in studies checked, under half for an unresolved V gene and the rest for unknown reasons. This sample has some 180,000 clones in its table, and approximately 76% of those were observed once. The ten largest clones add up to 4.5% to 5.5% of the sample. The sample comprised PBMCs. These receptors were collected from a woman aged 18-29 years in good health and CMV-seropositive.

This clone has more than one count but fewer than ten. The CDR3 region has the DNA TGTGCCTGGAGTGGGGGGGAAGATCAGCCCCAGCATTTT. It codes for CAWSGGEDQPQHF. The genes are TRBV30 and TRBJ1-5; maybe TRBD1 (5 bases). The CDR3 has 13 amino acids. Germline V gives CDR1 GTSNPN, CDR2 SVGIG (reference sequence). V was shortened by 1 base and J by 5 bases, with 9 bases between the two germline ends. The whole variable domain, filled in from reference TRBV30 and TRBJ1-5, reads SQTIHQWPATLVQPVGSPLSLECTVEGTSNPNLYWYRQAAGRGLQLLFYSVGIGQISSEVPQNLSASRPQDRQFILSSKKLLLSDSGFYLCAWSGGEDQPQHFGDGTRLSIL.

The V and J genes are TRBV6-1 and TRBJ1-2; D is perhaps TRBD1 (5 bases). Trimming shortened V by 4 bases and J by 5 bases, and 11 bases separated the two germline ends. The CDR3 totals 13 residues. Germline V CDR1 and CDR2: MNHNS, SASEGT. The CDR3 protein is CASSVWDSYGYTF. For the CDR3, the DNA is TGTGCCAGCAGTGTGTGGGACTCATATGGCTACACCTTC.

This clone has just a few counts. CDR3 sequence (DNA): TGTGCCAGCAGCGTTACAACTAACTATGGCTACACCTTC. This gives the protein CASSVTTNYGYTF. The chain joins TRBV2 to TRBJ1-2; D gene uncertain. The CDR3 is made up of 13 amino acids. The germline CDR1 and CDR2 sequences are SNHLY and FYNNEI. Trimming removed 6 bases from V and 0 bases from J, with 8 bases in between.

The gene calls are TRBV11-2 and TRBJ1-2; D is perhaps TRBD1 (5 bases). The CDR3 has 14 residues. Germline V gives CDR1 SGHAT, CDR2 FQNNGV. V was pared by 5 bases and J by 8 bases, with 18 bases between. CDR3 region: CASSPSYRPQGYTF. Written as DNA, the CDR3 is TGTGCCAGCAGCCCCTCCTACAGGCCCCAGGGCTACACCTTC.

The chain combines TRBV7-9 with TRBJ2-2, with unresolved D. The V gene's germline CDR1 is SEHNR and CDR2 FQNEAQ (reference sequence). The V end lost 1 base, the J end lost 7 bases, and 7 bases lay between the germline ends. The CDR3 has 13 residues. CDR3 coding DNA: TGTGCCAGCAGCTTAGTGAGTGGCGGGGAGCTGTTTTTT. Protein sequence: CASSLVSGGELFF.

The V and J genes are TRBV6-5 and TRBJ2-5, with D possibly TRBD2 on 5 matching bases. The germline V gene encodes CDR1 MNHEY and CDR2 SVGAGI. V was trimmed by 1 base and J by 5 bases, leaving 17 bases between them. The CDR3 covers 16 residues. The CDR3 bases are TGTGCCAGCAGTTACTTCGTTCCGGGATCAGAGGAGACCCAGTACTTC. Its protein is CASSYFVPGSEETQYF.

The chain uses TRBV15 and TRBJ2-3; 9 bases are shared with TRBD2. CDR1 is LNHNV and CDR2 is YYDKDF in the germline V gene (reference sequence). The CDR3 has 15 residues. Losses at the gene ends were 5 bases for V and 4 bases for J; bases not matched to a gene: 7. The CDR3 sequence: CATSRRTSAADTQYF. DNA for the CDR3: TGTGCCACCAGCCGAAGGACTAGCGCGGCAGATACGCAGTATTTT.

The chain is built from TRBV30 and TRBJ2-5, with D unclear. CDR1 is GTSNPN, CDR2 SVGIG, per germline (reference sequence). Between the trimmed V and J ends, which lost 3 bases and 2 bases, there was a span of 10 bases. The CDR3 covers 13 residues. This chain's CDR3 is CAWRGLLQETQYF. As DNA, the CDR3 is TGTGCCTGGAGGGGCTTACTGCAAGAGACCCAGTACTTC.

For this clone: One end of the junction does not line up with germline, which may come from a read error. The gene calls are TRBV30 and TRBJ2-7, with 7 bases identical to TRBD1. CDR1 is GTSNPN, CDR2 SVGIG, per germline (reference sequence). This CDR3 has 14 amino acids. As DNA, the CDR3 is TGTGCCTGGCAAACCCGACAGGGACAGCTAGCCCCTTTCTTC. Its translation: CAWQTRQGQLAPFF.